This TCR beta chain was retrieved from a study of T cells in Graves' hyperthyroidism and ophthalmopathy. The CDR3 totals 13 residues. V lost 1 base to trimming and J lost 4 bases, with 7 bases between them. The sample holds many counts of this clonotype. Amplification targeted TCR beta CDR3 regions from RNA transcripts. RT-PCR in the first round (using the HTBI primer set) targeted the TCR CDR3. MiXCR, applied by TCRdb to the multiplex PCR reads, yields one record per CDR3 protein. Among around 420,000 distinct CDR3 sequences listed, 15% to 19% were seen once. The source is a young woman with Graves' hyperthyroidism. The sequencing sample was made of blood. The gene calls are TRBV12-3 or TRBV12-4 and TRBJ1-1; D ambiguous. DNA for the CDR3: TGTGCCAGCAGTTTAGGAGGGCGCACTGAAGCTTTCTTT. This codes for CASSLGGRTEAFF.